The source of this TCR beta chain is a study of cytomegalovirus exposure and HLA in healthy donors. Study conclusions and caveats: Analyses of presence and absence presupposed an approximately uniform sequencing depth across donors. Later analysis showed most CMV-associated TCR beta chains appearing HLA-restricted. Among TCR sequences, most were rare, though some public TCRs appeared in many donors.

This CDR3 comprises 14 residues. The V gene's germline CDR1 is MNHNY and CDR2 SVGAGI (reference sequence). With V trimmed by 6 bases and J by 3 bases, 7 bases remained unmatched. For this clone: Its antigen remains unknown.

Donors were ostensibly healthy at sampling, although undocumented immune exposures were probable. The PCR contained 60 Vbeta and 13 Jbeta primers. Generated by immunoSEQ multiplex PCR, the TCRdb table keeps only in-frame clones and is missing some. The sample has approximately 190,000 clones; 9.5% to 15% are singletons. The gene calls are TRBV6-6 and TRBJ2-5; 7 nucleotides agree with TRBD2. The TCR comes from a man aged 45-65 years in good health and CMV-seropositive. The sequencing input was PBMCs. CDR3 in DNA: TGTGCCAGCAGCCACTCCGCGGGGGAAGAGACCCAGTACTTC. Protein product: CASSHSAGEETQYF.